This T cell receptor beta chain originates from a study of blood T cell repertoires in COVID-19. Study context: There were acute and convalescent COVID-19 samples, and they came from the United States, Italy and Spain. Sample material is recorded as cDNA or gDNA derived from T cells, B-cell-depleted T cells, or PBMCs.

TCRdb keeps only in-frame clones here, not all; method: immunoSEQ multiplex PCR. This table holds 25,000 to 30,000 clones, approximately 90% found once. The CDR3 has 13 residues. In germline, CDR1 is LNHDA, CDR2 SQIVND (reference sequence). V gave up 6 bases and J gave up 4 bases; unmatched junction bases: 5. This TCR was recovered from a human donor in a cohort sampled during active COVID-19. The sequenced sample was peripheral blood. The chain employs TRBV19 and TRBJ2-7; 8 positions agree with TRBD1. CDR3 sequence: CASSQGAGYEQYF. CDR3 nucleotide sequence: TGTGCCAGTAGCCAGGGGGCAGGATACGAGCAGTACTTC.